This T cell receptor beta chain was captured in a study of blood T cell repertoires in COVID-19. The germline CDR1 and CDR2 sequences are MDHEN and SYDVKM. There are 16 residues in the CDR3. J was trimmed by 5 bases and V by 5 bases; bases with no gene match: 13. Participants' own reports of clinical history determined their cohort assignment. Libraries were prepared by immunoSEQ multiplex PCR; TCRdb keeps only in-frame clonotypes and omits some of them. The repertoire holds under 300,000 clones, with 87% as singletons. The clonotype comes from a woman between 25 and 40 years old with acute COVID-19. The source material was PBMCs or T cells enriched from blood (not recorded which). The J gene is TRBJ1-2, the V gene TRBV28, with 8 nucleotides matching TRBD1. The CDR3 DNA is TGTGCCAGCAGTGGACAGGGAGGCCTTGGTGGGTATGGCTACACCTTC. Amino acid sequence: CASSGQGGLGGYGYTF.